This T cell receptor (beta chain) was profiled in a study of pediatric ulcerative colitis. TCRdb's table, derived via immunoSEQ multiplex PCR, lists solely in-frame clones and lacks some. The table includes about 60,000 clones, approximately 87% detected once. Trimming stripped 0 bases from V and 5 bases from J, with 16 bases between. The germline CDR1 and CDR2 sequences are SGHDN and FVKESK. The CDR3 length is 17 residues. The chain combines TRBV14 with TRBJ2-2; D possibly corresponds to TRBD1 (5 bases). The TCR sequence derives from a boy between 10 and 17 years old who was a control in a study of pediatric ulcerative colitis. The sample was blood. The CDR3 nucleotides are TGTGCCAGCAGCCAAGATGTCGACAGTTCCTTTACCGGGGAGCTGTTTTTT. It codes for CASSQDVDSSFTGELFF. Complete variable domain (other parts from reference TRBV14 and TRBJ2-2): EAGVTQFPSHSVIEKGQTVTLRCDPISGHDNLYWYRRVMGKEIKFLLHFVKESKQDESGMPNNRFLAERTGGTYSTLKVQPAELEDSGVYFCASSQDVDSSFTGELFFGEGSRLTVL.